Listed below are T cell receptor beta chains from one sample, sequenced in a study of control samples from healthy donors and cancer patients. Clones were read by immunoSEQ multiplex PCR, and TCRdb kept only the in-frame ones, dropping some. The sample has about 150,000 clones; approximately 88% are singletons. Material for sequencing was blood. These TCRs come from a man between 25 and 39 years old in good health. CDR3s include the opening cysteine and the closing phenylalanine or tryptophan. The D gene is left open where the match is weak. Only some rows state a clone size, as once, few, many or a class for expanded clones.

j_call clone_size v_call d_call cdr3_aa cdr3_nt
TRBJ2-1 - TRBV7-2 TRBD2 CASSLLAGGPYNEQFF TGTGCCAGCAGCTTACTAGCGGGAGGGCCTTACAATGAGCAGTTCTTC
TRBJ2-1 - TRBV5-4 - CASSRGGGNNEQFF TGTGCCAGCAGCCGCGGGGGCGGGAACAATGAGCAGTTCTTC
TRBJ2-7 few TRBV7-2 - CASSDNRYEQYF TGTGCCAGCAGCGACAACCGCTACGAGCAGTACTTC
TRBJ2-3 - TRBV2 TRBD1 CASGKDRGRDTQYF TGTGCCAGCGGCAAGGACAGGGGGCGAGATACGCAGTATTTT
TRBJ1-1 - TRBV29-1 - CSACRDAKITEAFF TGCAGCGCCTGTCGGGATGCCAAAATCACTGAAGCTTTCTTT
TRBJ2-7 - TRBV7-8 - CASTRSGYEQYF TGTGCCAGCACCCGCTCGGGGTACGAGCAGTACTTC
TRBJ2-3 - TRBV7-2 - CASSLRRADTQYF TGTGCCAGCAGCTTACGTAGAGCGGATACGCAGTATTTT
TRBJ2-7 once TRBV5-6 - CASSLLLAGLYEQYF TGTGCCAGCAGCTTGTTGTTGGCGGGACTCTACGAGCAGTACTTC
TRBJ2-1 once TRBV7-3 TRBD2 CASSLLAGSLDEQFF TGTGCCAGCAGCCTACTAGCGGGGTCCCTGGATGAGCAGTTCTTC
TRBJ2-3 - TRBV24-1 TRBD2 CATSDFTSGNTDTQYF TGTGCCACCAGTGATTTTACTAGCGGGAATACAGATACGCAGTATTTT
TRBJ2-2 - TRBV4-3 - CASSQPTLNTGELFF TGCGCCAGCAGCCAGCCGACCCTGAACACCGGGGAGCTGTTTTTT
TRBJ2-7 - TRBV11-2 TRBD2 CASSPGGALTYEQYF TGTGCCAGCAGCCCCGGGGGGGCCCTTACCTACGAGCAGTACTTC
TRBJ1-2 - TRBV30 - CAWSEWGGRDYGYTF TGTGCCTGGAGTGAGTGGGGGGGGCGTGACTATGGCTACACCTTC
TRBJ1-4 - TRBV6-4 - CASSDSAGENEKLFF TGTGCCAGCAGTGACTCGGCAGGGGAGAATGAAAAACTGTTTTTT
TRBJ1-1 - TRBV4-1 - CASSQVTVTGDTEAFF TGCGCCAGCAGCCAAGTCACTGTTACCGGGGACACTGAAGCTTTCTTT
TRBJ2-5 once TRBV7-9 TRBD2 CASSPPGGETQYF TGTGCCAGCAGCCCCCCGGGGGGAGAGACCCAGTACTTC
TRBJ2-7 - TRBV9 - CASSVGGTQTYEQYF TGTGCCAGCAGCGTGGGGGGTACCCAGACCTACGAGCAGTACTTC
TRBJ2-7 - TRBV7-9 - CASSLGSSAGEQYF TGTGCCAGCAGCTTAGGGTCTTCCGCGGGCGAGCAGTACTTC
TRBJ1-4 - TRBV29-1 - CSVETGINEKLFF TGCAGCGTTGAGACAGGCATTAATGAAAAACTGTTTTTT
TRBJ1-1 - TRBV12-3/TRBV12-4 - CASTPAGTDAFF TGTGCCAGCACCCCGGCGGGGACTGACGCTTTCTTT
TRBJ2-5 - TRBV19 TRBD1 CASNRGKYETQYF TGTGCCAGTAACAGGGGGAAGTATGAGACCCAGTACTTC
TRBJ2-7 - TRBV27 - CASSLSPDISYEQYF TGTGCCAGCAGTTTATCGCCGGACATCTCCTACGAGCAGTACTTC
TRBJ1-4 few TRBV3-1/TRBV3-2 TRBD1 CASSQGQDRGRRATNEKLFF TGTGCCAGCAGCCAAGGACAGGACAGGGGTAGGAGAGCAACTAATGAAAAACTGTTTTTT
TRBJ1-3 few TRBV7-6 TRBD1 CASSLETTGVQNTIYF TGTGCCAGCAGCTTGGAGACGACAGGGGTTCAAAACACCATATATTTT
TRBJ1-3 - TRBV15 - CATSRGATGNTIYF TGTGCCACCAGCAGGGGGGCAACTGGAAACACCATATATTTT
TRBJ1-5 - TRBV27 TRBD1 CASSFGTGHQPQHF TGTGCCAGCAGTTTCGGGACAGGGCATCAGCCCCAGCATTTT
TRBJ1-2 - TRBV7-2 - CASSSRQSGDHGYTF TGTGCCAGCAGCTCCCGACAGTCCGGTGATCATGGCTACACCTTC
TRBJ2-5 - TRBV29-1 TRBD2 CSVNRLAGELGAQYF TGCAGCGTGAACCGACTAGCGGGAGAATTAGGGGCCCAGTACTTC
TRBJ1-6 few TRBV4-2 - CASSQDNSPLHF TGTGCCAGCAGCCAAGATAATTCACCCCTCCACTTT
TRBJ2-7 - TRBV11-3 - CASSFAPNYEQYF TGTGCCAGCAGCTTTGCTCCAAACTACGAGCAGTACTTC
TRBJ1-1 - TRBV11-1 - CASSFTGKSNTEAFF TGTGCCAGCAGCTTCACCGGGAAATCGAACACTGAAGCTTTCTTT
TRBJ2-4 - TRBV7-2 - CASSPRDSRTGIQYF TGTGCCAGCAGCCCTAGGGACTCCCGGACAGGCATTCAGTACTTC
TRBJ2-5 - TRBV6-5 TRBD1 CASSRDRQETQYF TGTGCCAGCAGTCGGGACAGGCAAGAGACCCAGTACTTC
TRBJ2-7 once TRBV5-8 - CASSLGRGSSYEQYF TGTGCCAGCAGCTTGGGGCGGGGTAGCTCCTACGAGCAGTACTTC
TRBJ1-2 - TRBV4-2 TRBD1 CASSQEDRVYGYTF TGTGCCAGCAGCCAGGAGGACAGGGTCTATGGCTACACCTTC